This TCR beta chain was profiled in a study of T cell responses to AZD1222 COVID-19 vaccine. About the study: Timing groups of about 4 and about 12 weeks for second doses were pooled. Study observations and caveats: Within unmutated variant regions lay the reported targets of nearly half of spike-specific TCRs. The donor cohort was predominantly white British with a female majority, and clonal diversity may have been underestimated.

TCRdb's copy holds only in-frame clones and misses some; the assay was immunoSEQ multiplex PCR. The sample contains 100,000 to 150,000 clones, over 75% of which appear only once. The germline V gene encodes CDR1 LNHDA and CDR2 SQIVND (reference sequence). The germline V and J ends were trimmed by 5 bases and 1 base, with 19 bases remaining between them. CDR3 length equals 17 residues. Turning to this clone: Its target is unknown.

The rearrangement links TRBV19 to TRBJ2-3; TRBD1 is a possible D gene (6 bases). The specimen was peripheral blood, collected on day 0 of AZD1222 vaccination. The source of this sequence is an adult in good health. The DNA for the CDR3 is TGTGCCAGTAGTGGCTCCCTATGGGGGCGCGGCACAGATACGCAGTATTTT. Translation gives CASSGSLWGRGTDTQYF.